Presented here are 8 T cell receptor beta chains from one specimen sequenced in a study of T cells in Graves' hyperthyroidism and ophthalmopathy. TCR beta CDR3 regions were amplified from RNA. The study used the HTBI primer set for a first-round RT-PCR of the TCR CDR3. TCRdb independently ran MiXCR on the multiplex PCR reads; one entry per CDR3 protein. The sample contains about 590,000 distinct CDR3 sequences, 15% to 19% of which appear only once. Input material: blood. The receptors were sampled from a woman aged 30 to 39 with Graves' hyperthyroidism.

This clonotype occurred many times. The rearrangement joins TRBV6-6 to TRBJ2-7; no definite D call. The CDR3 sequence is 12 residues long. V lost 0 bases, J lost 9 bases, and 9 bases lay in between. Germline CDR1 and CDR2: MNHNY and SVGAGI (reference sequence). CDR3 in DNA: TGTGCCAGCAGTTACTCGAGGACGCGGCAGTACTTC. Translated: CASSYSRTRQYF.

The chain uses TRBV30 and TRBJ1-5; 10 bases are shared with TRBD1. Germline lookup yields CDR1 GTSNPN and CDR2 SVGIG (reference sequence). This CDR3 is 15 amino acids long. After removal of 5 bases from V and 2 bases from J, the junction contained 6 bases not matched to a gene. CDR3 sequence reads: CAWSGTGAGNQPQHF. In DNA, the CDR3 is TGTGCCTGGTCCGGGACAGGGGCCGGCAATCAGCCCCAGCATTTT.

This clonotype was seen a handful of times. V gene TRBV7-9 combines with J gene TRBJ2-7, with 7 nucleotides matching TRBD1. This CDR3 has 14 amino acids. Germline trimming cut 5 bases from V and 1 base from J; bases unmatched to any gene: 5. The V gene's germline CDR1 is SEHNR and CDR2 FQNEAQ (reference sequence). The CDR3 region is CASSTTDRSYEQYF. DNA of the CDR3: TGTGCCAGCAGCACGACGGACAGGTCCTACGAGCAGTACTTC.

This chain joins TRBV10-1 and TRBJ1-2; D not resolved. V was pared by 6 bases and J by 10 bases, with 3 bases between. CDR1 WNHNN and CDR2 SYGVQD come from the germline V gene (reference sequence). The CDR3 sequence is 8 residues long. The CDR3 nucleotides are TGCGCCAGCAGGACCTACACCTTC. Residues: CASRTYTF.

Worth noting for this clonotype: This may be a read error, as it is one base from a much larger clone. The V and J genes are TRBV9 and TRBJ1-1; D uncertain. V was trimmed by 4 bases and J by 2 bases, leaving 12 bases between them. Germline lookup yields CDR1 SGDLS and CDR2 YYNGEE. The CDR3 is 14 amino acids. The CDR3 region is CASSTREYNTEAFF. Here the CDR3 DNA reads TGTGCCAGCAGCACAAGAGAGTATAACACTGAAGCTTTCTTT.

The CDR3 reads CASSSASGIEGNEQFF. The CDR3 nucleotides are TGTGCCAGCAGCTCCGCTAGCGGGATAGAGGGTAATGAGCAGTTCTTC. The chain links TRBV7-9 to TRBJ2-1; 9 nucleotides match TRBD2. Trimming took 4 bases from V and 7 from J; bases not matched to a gene: 11. CDR3 length: 16 residues. In germline, CDR1 is SEHNR, CDR2 FQNEAQ (reference sequence).

This clonotype was recorded at least ten times. The chain recombines TRBV20-1 with TRBJ1-1; D ambiguous. The V gene lost 4 bases and the J gene lost 1 base, with 7 bases spanning the gap. The CDR3 extends over 12 amino acids. CDR1 DFQATT and CDR2 SNEGSKA come from the germline V gene (reference sequence). CDR3 DNA: TGCAGTGCTACTGCTACGAACACTGAAGCTTTCTTT. Encoded protein: CSATATNTEAFF.

This clonotype showed up many times. The chain employs TRBV7-9 and TRBJ2-7; 11 bases are a match to TRBD2. The CDR3 spans 18 residues. V gave up 4 bases and J gave up 4 bases; unmatched junction bases: 15. Germline V gives CDR1 SEHNR, CDR2 FQNEAQ (reference sequence). CDR3 in amino acids: CASSSYSGRGTLRYEQYF. CDR3 sequence (DNA): TGTGCCAGCAGCTCGTATAGCGGGAGGGGGACGCTGAGGTACGAGCAGTACTTC.